These 11 T cell receptor beta chains originate from one sample sequenced in a study of blood T cell repertoires in COVID-19. Produced via immunoSEQ multiplex PCR; TCRdb's table is partial and in-frame only. The sample lists around 140,000 clones, 78% seen once, with just over 6% in the top ten. Material for sequencing was PBMCs or T cells enriched from blood (not recorded which). The receptors were sampled from a woman between 45 and 65 years old who had recovered from COVID-19.

This clone occurred a few times. The gene calls are TRBV2 and TRBJ1-5, with 7 bases aligning to TRBD1. Per the germline V gene, CDR1 is SNHLY and CDR2 is FYNNEI. The J segment lost 7 bases and the V segment lost 5 bases, leaving 8 bases of the junction unmatched. The CDR3 is made up of 14 amino acids. The CDR3 nucleotides read TGTGCCAGCAGTCGACAGGGCCTGGGGCAGCCCCAGCATTTT. Translating it yields CASSRQGLGQPQHF.

This sequence joins TRBV28 and TRBJ2-2, with a weak D call TRBD1 (6 bases). Deletions cut 8 bases from V and 1 base from J, with 11 bases between. The CDR3 contains 14 residues. The germline V gene encodes CDR1 MDHEN and CDR2 SYDVKM. CDR3 sequence: CASGRGQNTGELFF. The CDR3 coding sequence is TGTGCCAGCGGACGGGGACAGAACACCGGGGAGCTGTTTTTT.

This rearrangement joins TRBV18 to TRBJ2-7; D is perhaps TRBD1 (6 bases). CDR1 KGHSH and CDR2 LQKENI come from the germline V gene. V was shortened by 3 bases and J by 7 bases, with 19 bases between the two germline ends. This CDR3 is built from 15 residues. Here the CDR3 DNA reads TGTGCCAGCTCACCGAATCAGGGGCGAACGGGTGAGCAGTACTTC. It is translated as CASSPNQGRTGEQYF.

This clone is a singleton in its sample. The CDR3 loop is CASLWEGLSYNEQFF. The CDR3 nucleotides read TGTGCCAGCCTGTGGGAGGGTCTCTCCTACAATGAGCAGTTCTTC. The chain couples TRBV6-6 to TRBJ2-1; the match to TRBD2 covers 7 bases. The CDR3 contains 15 residues. In germline, CDR1 is MNHNY, CDR2 SVGAGI (reference sequence). V dropped 8 bases and J dropped 0; count of bases not matched to a gene: 7.

This chain joins TRBV19 and TRBJ1-5; 8 nucleotides line up with TRBD1. Germline assignment: CDR1 LNHDA and CDR2 SQIVND (reference sequence). This CDR3 is built from 15 residues. Germline trimming cut 5 bases from V and 0 bases from J; bases unmatched to any gene: 3. CDR3 sequence (DNA): TGTGCCAGTAGTCCCGACAGGGGTAGCAATCAGCCCCAGCATTTT. Encoded protein: CASSPDRGSNQPQHF.

This clone was observed a single time. J is TRBJ1-2 and V is TRBV19, with D possibly matching TRBD1 (6 bases). From germline, CDR1 is LNHDA and CDR2 SQIVND (reference sequence). V lost 4 bases to trimming and J lost 0 bases, with 15 bases between them. CDR3 length: 16 amino acids. The chain's CDR3 is CASSTPIDRSNYGYTF. In DNA, the CDR3 is TGTGCCAGTAGTACCCCAATCGACAGGTCTAACTATGGCTACACCTTC.

In this sample, this clone turned up once. The rearrangement joins TRBV19 to TRBJ1-4, with 7 bases that match TRBD1. Losses at the gene ends were 2 bases for V and 7 bases for J; bases not matched to a gene: 4. Looked up from germline, CDR1 is LNHDA and CDR2 is SQIVND (reference sequence). There are 14 residues in the CDR3. The DNA for the CDR3 is TGTGCCAGTAGTATAATGGACAGGCCTGAAAAACTGTTTTTT. This encodes CASSIMDRPEKLFF.

The chain combines TRBV6-5 with TRBJ1-1; 7 bases map to TRBD1. This CDR3 is built from 14 residues. Per germline, CDR1 MNHEY and CDR2 SVGAGI. With 6 bases clipped from V and 6 bases from J, the junction kept 10 bases outside the gene matches. The CDR3 nucleotides are TGTGCCAGCAGAAACAGGGGAAAAGTCGCTGAAGCTTTCTTT. It codes for CASRNRGKVAEAFF.

The V gene is TRBV25-1, the J gene TRBJ1-2, with 7 nucleotides matching TRBD1. The length of the CDR3 is 12 residues. Germline V gives CDR1 MGHDK, CDR2 SYGVNS. The ends lost 4 bases at V and 14 bases at J; junction bases unmatched: 10. In nucleotides, the CDR3 is TGTGCCAGCAGTGGCCCGGGGACAGACGGAACCTTC. Protein: CASSGPGTDGTF.

The chain couples TRBV10-3 to TRBJ1-2; D might be TRBD1 (6 bases). Looked up from germline, CDR1 is ENHRY and CDR2 is SYGVKD. CDR3 length equals 14 residues. V lost 5 bases and J 4 bases, leaving 14 bases between the germline ends. The chain's CDR3 is CAISPTGHSYGYTF. For the CDR3, the DNA is TGTGCCATCAGTCCTACGGGACACAGCTATGGCTACACCTTC.

This chain links TRBV7-9 with TRBJ1-4, with D possibly matching TRBD1 (6 bases). The V gene lost 5 bases and the J gene lost 0 bases, with 13 bases spanning the gap. Germline loops: CDR1 SEHNR, CDR2 FQNEAQ (reference sequence). The length of the CDR3 is 16 residues. This CDR3 reads CASSPPDSATNEKLFF. The CDR3 bases are TGTGCCAGCAGCCCTCCGGACAGTGCAACTAATGAAAAACTGTTTTTT.